The source of this T cell receptor beta chain is a study of cytomegalovirus exposure and HLA in healthy donors. As to this clone: Its antigen is unknown.

Study observations and caveats: There were a few CMV-associated chains whose specificity for CMV antigens was confirmed in vitro. For most TCR beta V segments, an earlier analysis put the productive rate at about 90% or about 30% of the time. Rates of TCR association differed by HLA locus in a later analysis, with DRB1 highest and HLA-C lowest. As was reported, the HLA-A and HLA-B alleles of most subjects were accurately predicted from TCR beta sequences.

The PCR employed 60 Vbeta primers together with 13 Jbeta primers. Only in-frame clones appear in the TCRdb table, and some are missing; sequencing was by immunoSEQ multiplex PCR. This sample yields 100,000 to 150,000 clones, of which about 74% are seen a single time; almost 6% belongs to the top ten. The CDR3 has 16 residues. Germline-derived CDR1 and CDR2 are LNHDA and SQIVND (reference sequence). V was pared by 7 bases and J by 7 bases, with 25 bases between. This receptor was obtained from a woman aged 45-59 years in good health and CMV-seropositive. The rearrangement joins TRBV19 to TRBJ2-5; the D gene is possibly TRBD2 (7 bases). The sequencing input was PBMCs. The CDR3 is CASTTRGAGGGMTQYF. In nucleotides, the CDR3 is TGTGCCAGTACCACCCGGGGGGCAGGTGGGGGTATGACCCAGTACTTC.